This TCR beta chain was retrieved from a study of blood T cell repertoires in COVID-19. Study-wide context: T cells, B-cell-depleted T cells, or PBMCs provided the cDNA or gDNA that served as material.

The germline CDR1 and CDR2 sequences are MNHEY and SMNVEV (reference sequence). V was shortened by 3 bases and J by 0 bases, with 9 bases between the two germline ends. This CDR3 comprises 15 residues. This clone has a handful of counts. Sequencing used immunoSEQ multiplex PCR; TCRdb keeps in-frame clones, though not all of them. The sample consists of approximately 200,000 clones, roughly 87% of them appearing once. Input material: peripheral blood. This clonotype was obtained from a man aged 35 to 55 with active or convalescent COVID-19. The chain employs TRBV27 and TRBJ1-5; unclear D gene. The CDR3 nucleotides are TGTGCCAGCAGTTTCTCAGGTGATAGCAATCAGCCCCAGCATTTT. It codes for CASSFSGDSNQPQHF.